This is a list of T cell receptor beta chains from one sample in a study of shared clonotypes between healthy human individuals. Sequencing used immunoSEQ multiplex PCR; TCRdb keeps in-frame clones, though not all of them. This sample has roughly 650,000 clones; about 96% occur once, and the top ten carry around 0.06%. Sequenced material: naive CD4+ T cells sorted from blood. These receptor sequences come from a woman in her thirties in good health. Each CDR3 is given with its conserved first and last residue. Each record gives: V gene, J gene, clone size, D gene, CDR3 protein, CDR3 DNA. The D gene is left open where the match is weak. Clone size is given for some rows only: seen once, a few or many times, or a class if the clone is expanded.

TRBV6-1	TRBJ2-1	.	.	CASSEWSEQFF	TGTGCCAGCAGTGAATGGTCCGAGCAGTTCTTC
TRBV5-6	TRBJ2-4	.	TRBD2	CASSLGHSGLAYKNIQYF	TGTGCCAGCAGCTTGGGTCATTCCGGACTAGCATACAAAAACATTCAGTACTTC
TRBV5-1	TRBJ2-5	.	TRBD1	CASSFDRGRETQYF	TGCGCCAGCAGCTTTGACAGGGGGCGAGAGACCCAGTACTTC
TRBV7-4	TRBJ1-1	.	.	CASSPVEAFF	TGTGCCAGCAGCCCGGTTGAAGCTTTCTTT
TRBV6-5	TRBJ2-7	.	TRBD2	CASSYSKLAHSYEQYF	TGTGCCAGCAGTTACTCTAAACTAGCGCACTCCTACGAGCAGTACTTC
TRBV7-2	TRBJ1-1	few	TRBD1	CASSPGTVNTEAFF	TGTGCCAGCAGCCCCGGGACAGTGAACACTGAAGCTTTCTTT
TRBV5-1	TRBJ2-2	.	.	CASSLGVSHTGELFF	TGCGCCAGCAGCTTGGGCGTCAGCCACACCGGGGAGCTGTTTTTT
TRBV28	TRBJ2-7	.	TRBD1	CASSLLDRDSYEQYF	TGTGCCAGCAGTTTATTGGACAGGGACTCCTACGAGCAGTACTTC
TRBV30	TRBJ2-5	.	.	CAWSIWEYQETQYF	TGTGCCTGGAGTATCTGGGAGTACCAAGAGACCCAGTACTTC
TRBV5-1	TRBJ1-4	.	TRBD1	CASSRDRDEKLFF	TGCGCCAGCAGCCGGGACAGGGATGAAAAACTGTTTTTT
TRBV10-3	TRBJ2-6	.	TRBD1	CAISAATGVGANVLTF	TGTGCCATCAGCGCGGCGACAGGGGTTGGGGCCAACGTCCTGACTTTC
TRBV29-1	TRBJ2-7	.	.	CSVRNFGSTYEQYF	TGCAGCGTCCGGAATTTTGGGAGCACCTACGAGCAGTACTTC
TRBV5-1	TRBJ2-1	.	TRBD2	CASSSILAGVNEQFF	TGCGCCAGCAGCTCCATTCTAGCGGGAGTTAATGAGCAGTTCTTC
TRBV28	TRBJ2-3	.	.	CASSRAGSVRGDTQYF	TGTGCCAGCAGTAGGGCGGGGTCGGTCCGTGGAGATACGCAGTATTTT
TRBV5-4	TRBJ2-5	.	.	CASSLGAPGEETQYF	TGTGCCAGCAGCTTGGGGGCCCCAGGGGAAGAGACCCAGTACTTC
TRBV14	TRBJ2-1	once	TRBD2	CASSQVLAAPWNEQFF	TGTGCCAGCAGCCAAGTACTAGCGGCCCCCTGGAATGAGCAGTTCTTC
TRBV18	TRBJ2-1	.	.	CASSPGAPYNEQFF	TGTGCCAGCTCACCAGGGGCCCCCTACAATGAGCAGTTCTTC
TRBV6-1	TRBJ2-7	once	TRBD1	CASSARTGTYEQYF	TGTGCCAGCAGTGCGCGGACAGGTACCTACGAGCAGTACTTC
TRBV14	TRBJ2-2	.	TRBD2	CASSRTRGSVGELFF	TGTGCCAGCAGCCGGACCCGCGGGAGTGTCGGGGAGCTGTTTTTT
TRBV5-1	TRBJ1-1	.	TRBD1	CASSPTTGAGGTEAFF	TGCGCCAGCAGCCCCACTACAGGGGCGGGAGGCACTGAAGCTTTCTTT
TRBV10-1	TRBJ2-3	.	.	CASSEALQGADTQYF	TGCGCCAGCAGTGAGGCCCTGCAGGGAGCAGATACGCAGTATTTT
TRBV6-4	TRBJ2-1	.	.	CASRYGAGYNEQFF	TGTGCCAGCCGATATGGGGCAGGATACAATGAGCAGTTCTTC
TRBV6-5	TRBJ2-7	.	TRBD1	CASSYSGTGGYEQYF	TGTGCCAGCAGTTATTCCGGGACAGGGGGCTACGAGCAGTACTTC
TRBV11-3	TRBJ2-5	.	TRBD2	CASSLDSGGGQETQYF	TGTGCCAGCAGCTTAGATAGCGGGGGGGGCCAAGAGACCCAGTACTTC
TRBV6-1	TRBJ2-7	.	TRBD1	CASSEGQGENYEQYF	TGTGCCAGCAGTGAAGGACAGGGGGAAAACTACGAGCAGTACTTC
TRBV29-1	TRBJ2-1	.	.	CSVAIRGSYNEQFF	TGCAGCGTTGCGATTCGGGGCTCCTACAATGAGCAGTTCTTC
TRBV9	TRBJ1-2	once	.	CASSTVDYGYTF	TGTGCCAGTTCGACAGTAGACTATGGCTACACCTTC
TRBV19	TRBJ1-5	.	.	CASSDAGKRQPQHF	TGTGCCAGTAGTGATGCAGGGAAACGTCAGCCCCAGCATTTT
TRBV27	TRBJ2-3	.	.	CASSLVWGDTQYF	TGTGCCAGCAGTTTGGTCTGGGGAGATACGCAGTATTTT
TRBV7-8	TRBJ1-4	.	.	CASSLVAGVGEKLFF	TGTGCCAGCAGCTTAGTAGCAGGAGTCGGTGAAAAACTGTTTTTT
TRBV6-5	TRBJ1-5	once	.	CASRPGVGKPQHF	TGTGCCAGCCGCCCGGGGGTAGGGAAGCCCCAGCATTTT
TRBV5-1	TRBJ2-5	.	.	CASRPPAATQETQYF	TGCGCCAGCAGACCGCCCGCCGCAACCCAAGAGACCCAGTACTTC
TRBV20-1	TRBJ2-7	.	.	CSAKQEPGQYF	TGCAGTGCCAAACAAGAACCCGGGCAGTACTTC
TRBV9	TRBJ1-2	few	.	CASSVGASANYGYTF	TGTGCCAGCAGCGTAGGGGCTAGTGCTAACTATGGCTACACCTTC
TRBV28	TRBJ2-5	.	.	CASSFGAGPVQETQYF	TGTGCCAGCAGTTTTGGGGCAGGACCCGTACAAGAGACCCAGTACTTC
TRBV29-1	TRBJ2-5	.	TRBD1	CSARQGMETQYF	TGCAGCGCCAGACAGGGGATGGAGACCCAGTACTTC
TRBV5-1	TRBJ1-2	.	.	CASTNTISGTTNYGYTF	TGCGCCAGCACCAACACGATATCCGGGACAACAAACTATGGCTACACCTTC
TRBV18	TRBJ2-7	.	TRBD2	CASSPTSGSSYEQYF	TGTGCCAGCTCGCCGACTAGCGGGAGCTCCTACGAGCAGTACTTC
TRBV19	TRBJ1-5	.	TRBD1	CASSIVGQGDQPQHF	TGTGCCAGTAGTATCGTGGGACAGGGAGATCAGCCCCAGCATTTT
TRBV12-5	TRBJ2-1	.	TRBD2	CASGLVLAGGPGEQFF	TGTGCTAGTGGTTTGGTATTAGCGGGAGGGCCGGGAGAGCAGTTCTTC
TRBV7-9	TRBJ2-7	.	TRBD2	CASSGGLAAYEQYF	TGTGCCAGCAGCGGCGGACTAGCGGCCTACGAGCAGTACTTC
TRBV6-1	TRBJ2-3	.	TRBD2	CASRAGGGTDTQYF	TGTGCCAGCAGGGCGGGAGGAGGCACAGATACGCAGTATTTT
TRBV30	TRBJ2-1	.	.	CAWSVYNEQFF	TGTGCCTGGAGTGTATACAATGAGCAGTTCTTC
TRBV6-1	TRBJ2-7	.	TRBD2	CASSALRLAGDEQYF	TGTGCCAGCAGTGCTCTCCGACTAGCGGGAGACGAGCAGTACTTC
TRBV19	TRBJ1-2	few	.	CASSNPGLYGYTF	TGTGCCAGTAGTAATCCGGGCCTCTATGGCTACACCTTC
TRBV27	TRBJ2-7	.	.	CASSPDRTDYEQYF	TGTGCCAGCAGCCCTGACAGGACAGATTACGAGCAGTACTTC
TRBV27	TRBJ1-3	.	.	CASKSGDNISGNTIYF	TGTGCCAGCAAGTCAGGGGATAATATCTCTGGAAACACCATATATTTT
TRBV5-1	TRBJ2-3	.	TRBD2	CASSLGLAGRTDTQYF	TGCGCCAGCAGCTTGGGACTAGCGGGGCGCACAGATACGCAGTATTTT
TRBV5-1	TRBJ2-3	.	.	CASSFFPDLTDTQYF	TGCGCCAGCAGCTTTTTTCCAGACCTCACAGATACGCAGTATTTT
TRBV29-1	TRBJ2-1	.	TRBD2	CSVGGTSGLTYNEQFF	TGCAGCGTGGGCGGGACTAGCGGGCTAACCTACAATGAGCAGTTCTTC
TRBV2	TRBJ2-2	.	.	CASSELGANTGELFF	TGTGCCAGCAGTGAACTGGGCGCGAACACCGGGGAGCTGTTTTTT
TRBV2	TRBJ2-3	.	TRBD2	CASSEFSLAGTRTDTQYF	TGTGCCAGCAGTGAATTTAGTCTCGCCGGGACTAGGACAGATACGCAGTATTTT
TRBV10-3	TRBJ2-5	.	TRBD2	CASTPREEETQYF	TGTGCCAGCACGCCGCGGGAGGAAGAGACCCAGTACTTC
TRBV6-1	TRBJ1-2	.	.	CASSERGAEYGYTF	TGTGCCAGCAGTGAACGGGGCGCGGAATATGGCTACACCTTC
TRBV5-1	TRBJ2-2	.	.	CASSPGLRNTGELFF	TGCGCCAGCAGCCCGGGACTGAGGAACACCGGGGAGCTGTTTTTT
TRBV28	TRBJ2-5	.	TRBD2	CASSFRGQIAGGRRKTQYF	TGTGCCAGCAGTTTTAGAGGGCAAATAGCGGGAGGACGCCGGAAGACCCAGTACTTC
TRBV19	TRBJ1-3	.	.	CASSISLGSSGNTIYF	TGTGCCAGTAGTATAAGCCTCGGGAGCTCTGGAAACACCATATATTTT
TRBV11-3	TRBJ2-1	.	.	CASSLEPGSYNEQFF	TGTGCCAGCAGCTTAGAACCCGGCTCCTACAATGAGCAGTTCTTC
TRBV7-9	TRBJ1-3	.	.	CASSLVSRESGNTIYF	TGTGCCAGCAGCTTAGTAAGCAGGGAGTCTGGAAACACCATATATTTT